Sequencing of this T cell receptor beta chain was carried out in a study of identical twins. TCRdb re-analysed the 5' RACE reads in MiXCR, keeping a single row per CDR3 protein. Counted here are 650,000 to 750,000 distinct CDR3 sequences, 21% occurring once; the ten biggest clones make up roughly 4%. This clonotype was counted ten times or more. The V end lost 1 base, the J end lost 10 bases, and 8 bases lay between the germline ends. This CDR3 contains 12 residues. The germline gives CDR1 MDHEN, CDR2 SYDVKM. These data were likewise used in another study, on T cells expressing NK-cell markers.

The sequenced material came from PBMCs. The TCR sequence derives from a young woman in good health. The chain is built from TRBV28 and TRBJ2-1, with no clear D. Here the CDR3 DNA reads TGTGCCAGCAGTTTATCGGTGGGCGAGCAGTTCTTC. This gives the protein CASSLSVGEQFF.